This section outlines one TCR beta chain sequence together with its context. Its target antigen remains unknown. Base qualities are not at hand, and no much larger clone is one base apart. This specimen belongs to a study of post-analysis software for immune sequencing data (dated by TCRdb to the mid-2010s). Regarding the research as a whole: The recorded disease courses included relapsing-remitting, secondary progressive and progressive-relapsing multiple sclerosis, and some patients had no subtype annotation. The multiple sclerosis patient repertoires were compared with more than 9 previously published healthy control repertoires from donors aged 6 to 25 years. A subset of samples was prepared in parallel using single-end sample barcoding, then pooled and co-amplified after Illumina adapter ligation. Points the paper makes about the study in general: Significantly lower normalized Chao1 diversity was found in multiple sclerosis patients than in controls, suggesting substantial peripheral T-cell clonal expansion. Strong co-clustering of samples prepared in the same batch was shown by direct clustering with F measure, prompting a batch-effect correction. Patients showed significantly higher frequencies than controls for five TRBV segments, among them TRBV5-6, TRBV5-1 and TRBV20-1. The control group was slightly older than the multiple sclerosis patient group.

The library was obtained by PCR. TCRdb lists the instrument as Illumina HiSeq 2500. To reduce PCR and sequencing biases, unique molecular identifiers were incorporated into the TCR beta cDNA libraries. Roughly 500,000 cDNA molecules were obtained per 1 to 10 million input T cells, so each molecule approximated one T cell. The patient libraries were prepared and sequenced with the same protocol used for the earlier healthy control dataset. Within a given batch, samples were prepared together, multiplexed and sequenced on the same HiSeq lane. As for the authors' bioinformatics: MIGEC handled the raw barcoded reads, throwing out single-read molecular identifier groups before consensus assembly and CDR3 extraction. Clonotype tables were post-analysed with VDJtools, and diversity was normalized by down-sampling all datasets to the smallest sample size. To correct batch-related cross-sample contamination, repertoire overlap clustering matched CDR3 amino acid sequences but not nucleotide sequences. Through fastp at Q25 and MiXCR, TCRdb rebuilt clones from the public reads, retaining in-frame beta chains. Rows merge per CDR3 protein into single entries with the most common DNA and genes. The authors' filters were not applied to this entry. The sample includes hundreds of thousands of distinct CDR3 sequences, with around 64% observed a single time. About 11% of the sample is taken by the ten largest.

To demonstrate the VDJtools post-analysis software, TCR beta repertoires were profiled from the peripheral blood of 10 to 15 young patients with multiple sclerosis. The multiple sclerosis patients were children and adolescents between 6 and 15 years of age. The junction shows trimming of 6 bases on V and 2 bases on J, plus 10 bases between the germline ends. The CDR3 contains 13 residues, cysteine and phenylalanine counted. The read is trimmed to its CDR3 DNA, 39 bases read in frame from base 1. The sequence was obtained from a girl between 2 and 10 years old with multiple sclerosis. Input material: blood. The chain is made from TRBV12-3 or TRBV12-4 and TRBJ1-1, with TRBD1 perhaps the D gene, on 6 matching bases. The nucleotides read TGTGCCAGCAGCACCGGGACAAACACTGAAGCTTTCTTT. It codes for CASSTGTNTEAFF.